Sequencing of this T cell receptor beta chain was carried out in a study of cytomegalovirus exposure and HLA in healthy donors. Study-wide findings and caveats: A later analysis, which compared TCR beta chains of equal frequency, found the HLA-associated ones more clonally expanded.

V dropped 5 bases and J dropped 1 base, with 8 bases sitting between them. CDR1 is LNHDA and CDR2 is SQIVND in the germline V gene (reference sequence). The length of the CDR3 is 13 residues. This clone was counted a single time. Its antigen is not known. The study ran its PCR with 60 Vbeta and 13 Jbeta primers. Profiled with immunoSEQ multiplex PCR; TCRdb holds only in-frame clones, not every one. The table includes 200,000 to 300,000 clones, around 80% detected once. The chain combines TRBV19 with TRBJ1-1; D unclear. This receptor was identified in a woman aged 40 to 50 in good health and CMV-seropositive. The sequenced material came from PBMCs. The CDR3 coding sequence is TGTGCCAGTAGTGCGACGGGGAACACTGAAGCTTTCTTT. It yields the protein CASSATGNTEAFF. The complete variable domain, with remaining parts taken from reference TRBV19 and TRBJ1-1, reads DGGITQSPKYLFRKEGQNVTLSCEQNLNHDAMYWYRQDPGQGLRLIYYSQIVNDFQKGDIAEGYSVSREKKESFPLTVTSAQKNPTAFYLCASSATGNTEAFFGQGTRLTVV.